Included here is one T cell receptor (beta chain) sequence, with context. The entry originates in a study of T cell changes during pregnancy in multiple sclerosis. Produced via immunoSEQ multiplex PCR; TCRdb's table is partial and in-frame only. The table records about 120,000 clones, about 93% of them present only once. This TCR derives from a female donor with multiple sclerosis, enrolled in a pregnancy study. The sample in question was peripheral blood, obtained before pregnancy.

The DNA for the CDR3 is TGTGCCAGCAGAACCACCCGACTAGCGAGCAATGAGCAGTTCTTC. Its protein is CASRTTRLASNEQFF. The rearrangement uses TRBV6-1 and TRBJ2-1; 8 bases align to TRBD2. V trimming: 6 bases; J trimming: 6 bases; junction bases outside the gene matches: 10. Germline CDR1 is MNHNS and CDR2 is SASEGT. CDR3 length: 15 residues.